A single T cell receptor (beta chain) is shown here with its context. Germline values: CDR1 SNHLY, CDR2 FYNNEI. The CDR3 has 13 residues. Trimming stripped 8 bases from V and 5 bases from J, with 15 bases between. Only in-frame clones appear in the TCRdb table, and some are missing; sequencing was by immunoSEQ multiplex PCR. The top ten clones hold roughly 7% of a sample with some 99,000 clones, 90% to 95% of them seen once. This record comes from a study of T cell responses to AZD1222 COVID-19 vaccine. V is TRBV2 and J is TRBJ1-1, with D possibly TRBD1 on 5 matching bases. The starting material was peripheral blood, obtained on day 0 of AZD1222 vaccination. The TCR originated in an adult in good health. This CDR3 reads CASGDPGPTEAFF. Written as DNA, the CDR3 is TGTGCCAGCGGGGACCCAGGGCCAACTGAAGCTTTCTTT.